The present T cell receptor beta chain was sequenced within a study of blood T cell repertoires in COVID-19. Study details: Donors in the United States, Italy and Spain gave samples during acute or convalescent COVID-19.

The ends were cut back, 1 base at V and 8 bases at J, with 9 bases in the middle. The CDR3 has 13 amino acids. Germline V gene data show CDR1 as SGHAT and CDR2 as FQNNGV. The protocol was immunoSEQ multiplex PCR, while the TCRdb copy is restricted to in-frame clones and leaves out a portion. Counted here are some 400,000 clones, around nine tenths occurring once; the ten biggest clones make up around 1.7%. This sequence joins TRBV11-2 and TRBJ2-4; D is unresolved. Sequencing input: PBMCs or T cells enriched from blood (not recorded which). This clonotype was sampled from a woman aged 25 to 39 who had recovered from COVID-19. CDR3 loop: CASSLGGEYIQYF. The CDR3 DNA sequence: TGTGCCAGCAGCTTAGGTGGAGAATACATTCAGTACTTC.